This TCR beta chain was sequenced during a study of cytomegalovirus exposure and HLA in healthy donors. Study at large: The Caucasian-associated ancestry cluster contained 81% of the approximately 400 genotyped donors.

CDR1 and CDR2 from the germline V gene are SQVTM and ANQGSEA. Trimming removed 8 bases from V and 5 bases from J; junction bases left unmatched: 6. The CDR3 runs 12 residues. The PCR ran on 60 Vbeta and 13 Jbeta primers. Methods used by the authors: In a later analysis, of tens of millions of unique beta chains, about 10 million appeared in at least two donors. Libraries were prepared by immunoSEQ multiplex PCR; TCRdb keeps only in-frame clonotypes and omits some of them. D and trimming come from the DNA, and the V and J calls and clone size come from that table. This repertoire shows 200,000 to 250,000 clones, 77% found once; its top ten account for less than 3%. Comment on this clone: The antigen remains unidentified.

General study findings and limits: Across HLA loci, a later analysis found differing TCR association rates, with DRB1 most and HLA-C fewest.

The chain is built from TRBV29-1 and TRBJ1-1; 9 bases map to TRBD1. Input material: PBMCs. The TCR sequence derives from an older woman in good health and CMV-seropositive. The CDR3 sequence: CSSRDRATEAFF. The CDR3 bases are TGCAGCTCCCGGGACAGGGCGACTGAAGCTTTCTTT.